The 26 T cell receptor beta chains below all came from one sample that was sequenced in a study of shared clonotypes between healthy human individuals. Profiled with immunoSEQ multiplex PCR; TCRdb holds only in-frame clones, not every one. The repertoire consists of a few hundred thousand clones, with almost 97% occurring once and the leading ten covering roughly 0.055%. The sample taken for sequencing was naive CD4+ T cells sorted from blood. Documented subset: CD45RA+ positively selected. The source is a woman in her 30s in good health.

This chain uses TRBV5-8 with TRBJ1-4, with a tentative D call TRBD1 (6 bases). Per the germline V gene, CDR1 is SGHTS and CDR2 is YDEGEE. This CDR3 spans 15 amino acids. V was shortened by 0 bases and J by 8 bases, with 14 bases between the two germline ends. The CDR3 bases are TGTGCCAGCAGCTTGGCCGTAGGGGGAGGCGAAAAACTGTTTTTT. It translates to CASSLAVGGGEKLFF.

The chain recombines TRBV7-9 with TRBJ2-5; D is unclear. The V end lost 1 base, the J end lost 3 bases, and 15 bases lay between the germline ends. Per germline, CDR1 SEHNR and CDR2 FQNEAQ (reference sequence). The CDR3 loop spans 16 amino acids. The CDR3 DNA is TGTGCCAGCAGCTTAGGAAGGTTGCGGTCGAAAGAGACCCAGTACTTC. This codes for CASSLGRLRSKETQYF. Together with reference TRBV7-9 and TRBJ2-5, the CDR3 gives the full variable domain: DTGVSQNPRHKITKRGQNVTFRCDPISEHNRLYWYRQTLGQGPEFLTYFQNEAQLEKSRLLSDRFSAERPKGSFSTLEIQRTEQGDSAMYLCASSLGRLRSKETQYFGPGTRLLVL.

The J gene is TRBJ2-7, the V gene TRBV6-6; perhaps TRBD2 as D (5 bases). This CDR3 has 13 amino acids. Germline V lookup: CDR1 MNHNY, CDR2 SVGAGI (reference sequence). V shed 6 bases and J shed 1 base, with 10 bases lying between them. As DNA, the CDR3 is TGTGCCAGCAGCCCGAGGGAGTCCTACGAGCAGTACTTC. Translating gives CASSPRESYEQYF.

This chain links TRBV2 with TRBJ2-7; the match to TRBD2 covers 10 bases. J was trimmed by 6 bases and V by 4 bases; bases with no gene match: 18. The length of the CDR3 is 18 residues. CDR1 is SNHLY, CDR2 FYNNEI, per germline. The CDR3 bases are TGTGCCAGCAGTGCCCCACTATCCCTCCCCCTAGCGGGAGTCGAGCAGTACTTC. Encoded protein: CASSAPLSLPLAGVEQYF.

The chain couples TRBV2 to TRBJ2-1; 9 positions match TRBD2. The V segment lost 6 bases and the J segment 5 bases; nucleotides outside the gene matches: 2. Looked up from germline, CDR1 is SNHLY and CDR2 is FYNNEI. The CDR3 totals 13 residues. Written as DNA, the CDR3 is TGTGCCAGCAGAAGGACTAGCGACAATGAGCAGTTCTTC. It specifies CASRRTSDNEQFF.

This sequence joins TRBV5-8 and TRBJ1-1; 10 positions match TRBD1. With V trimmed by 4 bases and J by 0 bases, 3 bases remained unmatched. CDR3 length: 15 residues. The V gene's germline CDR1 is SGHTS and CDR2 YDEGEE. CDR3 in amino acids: CASSRDRGMNTEAFF. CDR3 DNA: TGTGCCAGCAGCCGGGACAGGGGAATGAACACTGAAGCTTTCTTT.

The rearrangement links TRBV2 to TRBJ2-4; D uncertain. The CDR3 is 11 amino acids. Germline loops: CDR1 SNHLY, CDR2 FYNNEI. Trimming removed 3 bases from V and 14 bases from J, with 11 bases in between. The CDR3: CASSDTGREYF. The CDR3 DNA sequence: TGTGCCAGCAGTGATACCGGACGGGAGTACTTC.

CDR3 protein: CASSLYQETQYF. As DNA, the CDR3 is TGTGCCAGCAGCTTGTACCAAGAGACCCAGTACTTC. The chain couples TRBV5-5 to TRBJ2-5; unclear D gene. The germline V gene encodes CDR1 SGHKS and CDR2 YYEKEE (reference sequence). The CDR3 spans 12 residues. V was shortened by 1 base and J by 0 bases, with 1 base between the two germline ends.

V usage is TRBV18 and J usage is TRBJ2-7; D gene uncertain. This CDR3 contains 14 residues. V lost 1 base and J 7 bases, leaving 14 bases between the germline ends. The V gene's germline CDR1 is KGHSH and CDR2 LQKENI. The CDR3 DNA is TGTGCCAGCTCACCACTTGAAGTTTCTGAGGAGCAGTACTTC. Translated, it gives CASSPLEVSEEQYF.

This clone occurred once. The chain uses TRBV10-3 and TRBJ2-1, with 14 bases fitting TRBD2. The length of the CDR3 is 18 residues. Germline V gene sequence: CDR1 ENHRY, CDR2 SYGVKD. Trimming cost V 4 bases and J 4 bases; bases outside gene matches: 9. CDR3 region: CAISGGTSGSGAYNEQFF. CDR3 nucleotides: TGTGCCATCAGTGGAGGGACTAGCGGGAGTGGTGCATACAATGAGCAGTTCTTC.

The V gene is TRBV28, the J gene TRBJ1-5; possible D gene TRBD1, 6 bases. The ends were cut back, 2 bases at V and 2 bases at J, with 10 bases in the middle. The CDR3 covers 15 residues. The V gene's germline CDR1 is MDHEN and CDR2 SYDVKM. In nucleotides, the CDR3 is TGTGCCAGCAGTTTAACAGGGAGTGGCAATCAGCCCCAGCATTTT. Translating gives CASSLTGSGNQPQHF.

As DNA, the CDR3 is TGTGCCAGCCTCCGGGACAGCTCCTACAATGAGCAGTTCTTC. Amino acid sequence: CASLRDSSYNEQFF. This chain uses TRBV28 with TRBJ2-1; 7 positions match TRBD1. V lost 8 bases to trimming and J lost 0 bases; unmatched junction nucleotides: 4. The germline V gene has CDR1 MDHEN and CDR2 SYDVKM. CDR3 size: 14 residues.

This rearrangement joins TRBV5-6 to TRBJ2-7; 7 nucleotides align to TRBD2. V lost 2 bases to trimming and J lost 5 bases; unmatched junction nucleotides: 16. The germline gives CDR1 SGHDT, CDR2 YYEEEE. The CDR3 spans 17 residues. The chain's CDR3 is CASSLGSSGKVSHEQYF. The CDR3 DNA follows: TGTGCCAGCAGCTTAGGATCTAGCGGAAAGGTATCCCACGAGCAGTACTTC. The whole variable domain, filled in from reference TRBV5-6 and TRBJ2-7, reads DAGVTQSPTHLIKTRGQQVTLRCSPKSGHDTVSWYQQALGQGPQFIFQYYEEEERQRGNFPDRFSGHQFPNYSSELNVNALLLGDSALYLCASSLGSSGKVSHEQYFGPGTRLTVT.

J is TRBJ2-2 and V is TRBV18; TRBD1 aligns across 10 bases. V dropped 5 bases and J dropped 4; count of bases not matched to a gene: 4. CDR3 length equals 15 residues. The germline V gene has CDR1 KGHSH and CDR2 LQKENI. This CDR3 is CASSERTGGTGELFF. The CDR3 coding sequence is TGTGCCAGCTCAGAGAGGACAGGGGGCACCGGGGAGCTGTTTTTT.

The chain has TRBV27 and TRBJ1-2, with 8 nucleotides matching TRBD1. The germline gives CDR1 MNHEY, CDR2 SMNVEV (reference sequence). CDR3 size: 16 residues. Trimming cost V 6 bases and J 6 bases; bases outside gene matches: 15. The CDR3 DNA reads TGTGCCAGCAGGCAGACCGGACAGGGTGGGAGCAATGGCTACACCTTC. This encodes CASRQTGQGGSNGYTF.

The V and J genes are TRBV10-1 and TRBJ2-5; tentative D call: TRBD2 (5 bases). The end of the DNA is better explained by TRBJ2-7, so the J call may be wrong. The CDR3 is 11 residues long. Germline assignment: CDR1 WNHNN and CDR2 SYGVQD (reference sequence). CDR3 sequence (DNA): TGCGCCAGCAGTCCGGGGAACGAGCAGTACTTC. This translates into CASSPGNEQYF.

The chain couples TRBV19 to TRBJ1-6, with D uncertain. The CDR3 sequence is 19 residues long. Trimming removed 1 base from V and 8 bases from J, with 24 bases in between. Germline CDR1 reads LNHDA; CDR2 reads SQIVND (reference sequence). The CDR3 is CASSIVAPNRSWMDSPLHF. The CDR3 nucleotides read TGTGCCAGTAGTATAGTCGCCCCAAACAGATCGTGGATGGATTCACCCCTCCACTTT.

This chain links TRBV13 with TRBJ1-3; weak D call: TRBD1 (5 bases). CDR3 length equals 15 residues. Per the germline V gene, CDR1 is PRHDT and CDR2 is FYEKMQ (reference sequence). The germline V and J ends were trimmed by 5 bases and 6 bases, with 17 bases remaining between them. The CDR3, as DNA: TGTGCCAGCAGCCTCCTGACAGAAAGTGCAAACACCATATATTTT. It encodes CASSLLTESANTIYF.

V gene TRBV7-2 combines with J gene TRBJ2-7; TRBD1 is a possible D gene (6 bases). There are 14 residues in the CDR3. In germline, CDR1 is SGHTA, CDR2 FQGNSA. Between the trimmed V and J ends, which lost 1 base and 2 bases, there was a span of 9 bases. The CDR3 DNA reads TGTGCCAGCAGCTTAGGCAGGGGCCCCTACGAGCAGTACTTC. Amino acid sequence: CASSLGRGPYEQYF.

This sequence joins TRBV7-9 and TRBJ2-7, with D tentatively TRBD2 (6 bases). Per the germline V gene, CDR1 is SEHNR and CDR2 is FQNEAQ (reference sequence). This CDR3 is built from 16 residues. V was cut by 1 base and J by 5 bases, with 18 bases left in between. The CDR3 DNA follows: TGTGCCAGCAGCTTAGTGATCGGGGAGGCGATCCACGAGCAGTACTTC. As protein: CASSLVIGEAIHEQYF.

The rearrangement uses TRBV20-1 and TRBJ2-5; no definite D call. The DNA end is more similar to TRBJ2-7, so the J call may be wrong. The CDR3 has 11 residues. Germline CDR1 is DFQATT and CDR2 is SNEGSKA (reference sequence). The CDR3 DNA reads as TGCAGTGCTTCCAAATTTTACGAGCAGTACTTC. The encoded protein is CSASKFYEQYF.

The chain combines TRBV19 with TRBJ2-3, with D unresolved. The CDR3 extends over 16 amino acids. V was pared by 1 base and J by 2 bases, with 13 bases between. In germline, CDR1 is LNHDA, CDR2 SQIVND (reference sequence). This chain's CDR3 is CASSIGARVNTDTQYF. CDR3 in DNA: TGTGCCAGTAGTATAGGAGCACGGGTTAACACAGATACGCAGTATTTT.

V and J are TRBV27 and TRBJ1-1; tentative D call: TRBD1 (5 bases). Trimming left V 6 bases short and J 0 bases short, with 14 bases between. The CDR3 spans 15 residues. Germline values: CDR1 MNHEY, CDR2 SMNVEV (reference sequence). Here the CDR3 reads CASRLQGLMNTEAFF. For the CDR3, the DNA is TGTGCCAGCAGACTTCAGGGACTCATGAACACTGAAGCTTTCTTT.

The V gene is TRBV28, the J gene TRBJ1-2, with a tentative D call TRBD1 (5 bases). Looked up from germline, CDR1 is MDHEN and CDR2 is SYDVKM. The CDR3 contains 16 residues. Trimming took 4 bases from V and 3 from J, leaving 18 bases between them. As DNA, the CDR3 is TGTGCCAGCAGTTCACCCGGGCCCCGGGGACACTATGGCTACACCTTC. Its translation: CASSSPGPRGHYGYTF.

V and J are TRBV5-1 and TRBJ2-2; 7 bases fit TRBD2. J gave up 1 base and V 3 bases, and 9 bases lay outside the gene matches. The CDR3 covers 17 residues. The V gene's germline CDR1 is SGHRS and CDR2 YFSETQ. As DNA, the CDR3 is TGCGCCAGCAGCTACTCGGCGGGAGTCGGGAACACCGGGGAGCTGTTTTTT. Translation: CASSYSAGVGNTGELFF.

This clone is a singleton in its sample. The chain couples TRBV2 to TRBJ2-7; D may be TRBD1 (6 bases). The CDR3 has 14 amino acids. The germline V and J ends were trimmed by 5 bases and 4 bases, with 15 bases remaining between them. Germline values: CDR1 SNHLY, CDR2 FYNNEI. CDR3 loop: CASSQQGAGYEQYF. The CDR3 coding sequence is TGTGCCAGCAGTCAACAGGGAGCTGGTTACGAGCAGTACTTC.